Listed here are 3 T cell receptor beta chains from one sample, sequenced in a study of Graves' ophthalmopathy and Graves' hyperthyroidism. TCR beta CDR3 regions were amplified from RNA transcripts. HTBI primers primed a first-round RT-PCR, and a second-round multiplex PCR followed. TCRdb passed the multiplex PCR reads through MiXCR, listing each CDR3 protein once. The sample lists some 150,000 distinct CDR3 sequences, 39% occurring once. The sample consisted of peripheral blood. The receptors originated from a man aged 25-40 years with Graves' ophthalmopathy.

The sample holds many counts of this clonotype. The V and J genes are TRBV29-1 and TRBJ1-1; D remains ambiguous. CDR1 is SQVTM and CDR2 is ANQGSEA in the germline V gene. CDR3 length equals 13 residues. V was trimmed by 3 bases and J by 4 bases, leaving 12 bases between them. The CDR3 DNA reads as TGCAGCGTTGATAGCGGGTTGGGCACTGAAGCTTTCTTT. Amino acid sequence: CSVDSGLGTEAFF.

This clonotype was seen repeatedly, ten times or more. The chain recombines TRBV7-3 with TRBJ1-1; D gene uncertain. CDR1 and CDR2 (germline): SGHTA, FQGTGA. Trimming pared 5 bases from V and 4 bases from J, leaving 14 bases between. The CDR3 is made up of 14 amino acids. The CDR3 region has the DNA TGTGCCAGCAGCGAGGAGGGTGTAGGCACTGAAGCTTTCTTT. Its protein is CASSEEGVGTEAFF.

This clonotype was counted ten times or more. The chain uses TRBV7-8 and TRBJ1-3; no definite D call. The V gene's germline CDR1 is SGHVS and CDR2 FQNEAQ. The germline V and J ends were trimmed by 1 base and 4 bases, with 8 bases remaining between them. This CDR3 is 14 amino acids long. This CDR3 is CASSLGSTGNTIYF. The CDR3 DNA follows: TGTGCCAGCAGCTTAGGGTCAACCGGAAACACCATATATTTT.